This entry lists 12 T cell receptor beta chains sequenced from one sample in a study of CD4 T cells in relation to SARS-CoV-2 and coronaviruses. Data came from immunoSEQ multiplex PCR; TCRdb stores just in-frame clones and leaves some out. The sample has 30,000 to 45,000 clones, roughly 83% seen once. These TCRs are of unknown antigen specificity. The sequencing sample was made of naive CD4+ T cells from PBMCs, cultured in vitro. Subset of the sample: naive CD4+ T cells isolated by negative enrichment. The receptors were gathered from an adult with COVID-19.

The CDR3 protein is CASIRSGGSLVNEQFF. The CDR3 bases are TGTGCCAGCATCCGTAGTGGCGGGAGCCTAGTCAATGAGCAGTTCTTC. The chain has TRBV27 and TRBJ2-1, with 7 bases that match TRBD2. This CDR3 spans 16 amino acids. The germline gives CDR1 MNHEY, CDR2 SMNVEV (reference sequence). V lost 7 bases and J lost 6; bases outside the gene matches: 15.

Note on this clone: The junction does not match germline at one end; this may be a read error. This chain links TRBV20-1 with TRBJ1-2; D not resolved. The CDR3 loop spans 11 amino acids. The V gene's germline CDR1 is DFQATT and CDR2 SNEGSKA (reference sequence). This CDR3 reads CSARDAHTAYF. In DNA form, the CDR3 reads TGCAGTGCTCGTGACGCTCACACAGCCTACTTC.

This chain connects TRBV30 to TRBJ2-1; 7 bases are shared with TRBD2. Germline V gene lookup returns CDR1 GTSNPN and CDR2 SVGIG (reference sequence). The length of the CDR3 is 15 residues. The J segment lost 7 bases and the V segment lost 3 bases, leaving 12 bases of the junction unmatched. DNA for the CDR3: TGTGCCTGGAGGAGTATAGCGGGTTTAAGGAATGAGCAGTTCTTC. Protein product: CAWRSIAGLRNEQFF. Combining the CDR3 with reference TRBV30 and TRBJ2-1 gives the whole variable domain SQTIHQWPATLVQPVGSPLSLECTVEGTSNPNLYWYRQAAGRGLQLLFYSVGIGQISSEVPQNLSASRPQDRQFILSSKKLLLSDSGFYLCAWRSIAGLRNEQFFGPGTRLTVL.

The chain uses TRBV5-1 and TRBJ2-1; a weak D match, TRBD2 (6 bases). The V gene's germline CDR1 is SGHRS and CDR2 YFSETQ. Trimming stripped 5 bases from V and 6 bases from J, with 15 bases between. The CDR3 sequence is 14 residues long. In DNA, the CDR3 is TGCGCCAGCAGTCGGCGGGAAGTGGGCAATGAGCAGTTCTTC. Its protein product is CASSRREVGNEQFF.

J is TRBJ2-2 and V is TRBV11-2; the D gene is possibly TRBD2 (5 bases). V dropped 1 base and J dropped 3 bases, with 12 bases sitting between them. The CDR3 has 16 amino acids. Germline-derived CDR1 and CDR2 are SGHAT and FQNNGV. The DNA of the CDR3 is TGTGCCAGCAGCTTAGGACTAACCCTTTACACCGGGGAGCTGTTTTTT. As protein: CASSLGLTLYTGELFF.

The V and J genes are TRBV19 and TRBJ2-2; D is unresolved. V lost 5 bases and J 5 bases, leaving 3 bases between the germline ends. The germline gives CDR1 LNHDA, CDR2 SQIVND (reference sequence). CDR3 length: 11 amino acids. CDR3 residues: CASSGTGELFF. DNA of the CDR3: TGTGCCAGTAGTGGGACCGGGGAGCTGTTTTTT.

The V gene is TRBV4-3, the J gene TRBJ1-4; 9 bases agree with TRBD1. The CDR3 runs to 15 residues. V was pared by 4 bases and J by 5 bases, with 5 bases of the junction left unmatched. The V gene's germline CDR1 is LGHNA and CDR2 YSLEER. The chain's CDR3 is CASSRGGTGNEKLFF. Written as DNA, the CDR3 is TGCGCCAGCAGCCGCGGGGGGACAGGGAATGAAAAACTGTTTTTT.

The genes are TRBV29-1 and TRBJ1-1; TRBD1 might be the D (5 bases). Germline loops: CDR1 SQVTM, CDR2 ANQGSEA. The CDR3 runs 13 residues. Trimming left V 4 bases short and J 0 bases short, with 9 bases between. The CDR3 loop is CSVGQIMNTEAFF. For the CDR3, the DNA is TGCAGCGTTGGACAGATCATGAACACTGAAGCTTTCTTT.

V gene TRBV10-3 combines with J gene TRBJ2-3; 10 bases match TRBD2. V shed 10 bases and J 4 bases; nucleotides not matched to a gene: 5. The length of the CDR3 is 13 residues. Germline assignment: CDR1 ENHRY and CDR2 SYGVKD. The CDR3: CATLAGESDTQYF. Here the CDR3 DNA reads TGTGCCACCCTAGCGGGAGAATCAGATACGCAGTATTTT.

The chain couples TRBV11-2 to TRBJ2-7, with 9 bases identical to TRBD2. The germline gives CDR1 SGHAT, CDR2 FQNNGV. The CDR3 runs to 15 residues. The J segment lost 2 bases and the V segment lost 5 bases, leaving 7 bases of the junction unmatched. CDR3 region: CASSIGTSLTYEQYF. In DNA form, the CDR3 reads TGTGCCAGCAGCATTGGGACTAGCCTTACCTACGAGCAGTACTTC. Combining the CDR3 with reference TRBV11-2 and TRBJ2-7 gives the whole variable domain EAGVAQSPRYKIIEKRQSVAFWCNPISGHATLYWYQQILGQGPKLLIQFQNNGVVDDSQLPKDRFSAERLKGVDSTLKIQPAKLEDSAVYLCASSIGTSLTYEQYFGPGTRLTVT.

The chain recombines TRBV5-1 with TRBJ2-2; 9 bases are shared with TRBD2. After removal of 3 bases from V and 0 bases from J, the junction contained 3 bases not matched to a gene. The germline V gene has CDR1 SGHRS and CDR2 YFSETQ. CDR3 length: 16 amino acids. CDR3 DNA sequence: TGCGCCAGCAGCTCTCTAGCGGGGACGAACACCGGGGAGCTGTTTTTT. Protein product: CASSSLAGTNTGELFF.

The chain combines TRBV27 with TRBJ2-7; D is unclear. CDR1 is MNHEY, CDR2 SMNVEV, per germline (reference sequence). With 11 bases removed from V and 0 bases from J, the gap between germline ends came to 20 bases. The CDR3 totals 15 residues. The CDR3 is CAPEPWTAHSYEQYF. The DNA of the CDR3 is TGTGCCCCGGAACCCTGGACGGCTCACTCCTACGAGCAGTACTTC.